The 5 T cell receptor beta chains below all came from one sample that was sequenced in a study of cytomegalovirus exposure and HLA in healthy donors. PCR involved 60 Vbeta and 13 Jbeta primers. TCRdb keeps only in-frame clones here, not all; method: immunoSEQ multiplex PCR. The sample records more than 110,000 clones, about 75% being singletons. What was sequenced was PBMCs. The receptors derive from a man aged 30 to 45 in good health and CMV-seronegative.

The chain uses TRBV10-2 and TRBJ2-3; no reliable D call. Trimming took 6 bases from V and 0 from J, leaving 4 bases between them. This CDR3 region has 12 residues. The germline V gene has CDR1 WSHSY and CDR2 SAAADI. CDR3 protein: CASSPSTDTQYF. The DNA of the CDR3 is TGCGCCAGCAGCCCTAGCACAGATACGCAGTATTTT.

A single count supports this clone. This sequence joins TRBV5-4 and TRBJ2-5; 12 bases match TRBD2. The V gene's germline CDR1 is SGHNT and CDR2 YYREEE (reference sequence). V gave up 4 bases and J gave up 9 bases; unmatched junction bases: 16. This CDR3 region has 17 residues. The CDR3 reads CASSDWTSGTWLQPQYF. The CDR3 DNA reads TGTGCCAGCAGCGACTGGACTAGCGGGACCTGGCTTCAGCCCCAGTACTTC.

The chain joins TRBV27 to TRBJ1-2; a possible D gene is TRBD1 (5 bases). The V and J ends lost 6 bases and 2 bases respectively, with 16 bases between them. In germline, CDR1 is MNHEY, CDR2 SMNVEV (reference sequence). The CDR3 is made up of 15 amino acids. In nucleotides, the CDR3 is TGTGCCAGCAGCCCTCCCGGGGGAGCGAACTATGGCTACACCTTC. This translates into CASSPPGGANYGYTF.

This clone was observed a few times. The genes are TRBV7-8 and TRBJ2-7; D might be TRBD2 (6 bases). CDR1 and CDR2 from the germline V gene are SGHVS and FQNEAQ. The CDR3 consists of 15 residues. Trimming left V 2 bases short and J 4 bases short, with 15 bases between. The CDR3: CASSLTAGRSYEQYF. The CDR3 nucleotides read TGTGCCAGCAGCTTAACGGCAGGGAGGTCTTACGAGCAGTACTTC.

This clone was observed a few times. The rearrangement joins TRBV10-3 to TRBJ2-2, with D maybe TRBD1 (6 bases). Trimming shortened V by 11 bases and J by 3 bases, and 16 bases separated the two germline ends. Germline values: CDR1 ENHRY, CDR2 SYGVKD. The CDR3 sequence is 14 residues long. The CDR3 DNA reads TGTGCCTTGGGAGAGGACAGAGACACCGGGGAGCTGTTTTTT. It specifies CALGEDRDTGELFF.